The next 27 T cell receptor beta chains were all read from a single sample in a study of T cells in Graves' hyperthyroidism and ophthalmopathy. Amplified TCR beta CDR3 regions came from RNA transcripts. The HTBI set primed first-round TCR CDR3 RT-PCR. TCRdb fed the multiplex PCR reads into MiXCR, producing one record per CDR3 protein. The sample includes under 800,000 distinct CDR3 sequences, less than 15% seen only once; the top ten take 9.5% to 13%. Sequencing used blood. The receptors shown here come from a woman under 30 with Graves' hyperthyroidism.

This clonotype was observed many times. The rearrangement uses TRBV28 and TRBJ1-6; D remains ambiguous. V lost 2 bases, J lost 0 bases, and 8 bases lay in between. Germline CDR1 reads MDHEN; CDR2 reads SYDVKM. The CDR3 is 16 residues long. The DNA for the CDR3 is TGTGCCAGCAGTTTAAGGACGAGCTCCTATAATTCACCCCTCCACTTT. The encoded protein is CASSLRTSSYNSPLHF. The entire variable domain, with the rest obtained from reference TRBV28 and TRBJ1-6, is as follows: DVKVTQSSRYLVKRTGEKVFLECVQDMDHENMFWYRQDPGLGLRLIYFSYDVKMKEKGDIPEGYSVSREKKERFSLILESASTNQTSMYLCASSLRTSSYNSPLHFGNGTRLTVT.

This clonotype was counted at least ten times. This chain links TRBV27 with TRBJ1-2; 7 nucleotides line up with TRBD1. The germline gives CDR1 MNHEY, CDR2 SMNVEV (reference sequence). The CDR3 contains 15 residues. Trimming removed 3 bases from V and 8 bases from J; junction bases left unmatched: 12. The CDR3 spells CASSFLSSGGGGYTF. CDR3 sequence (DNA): TGTGCCAGCAGTTTCTTGTCCTCAGGGGGTGGGGGCTACACCTTC.

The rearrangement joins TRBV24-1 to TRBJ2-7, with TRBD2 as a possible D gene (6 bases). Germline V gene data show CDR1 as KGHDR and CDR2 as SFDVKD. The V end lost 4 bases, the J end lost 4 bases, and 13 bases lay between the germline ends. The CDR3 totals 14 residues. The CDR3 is CATSDAGRPYEQYF. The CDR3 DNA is TGTGCCACCAGTGACGCGGGGAGACCGTACGAGCAGTACTTC.

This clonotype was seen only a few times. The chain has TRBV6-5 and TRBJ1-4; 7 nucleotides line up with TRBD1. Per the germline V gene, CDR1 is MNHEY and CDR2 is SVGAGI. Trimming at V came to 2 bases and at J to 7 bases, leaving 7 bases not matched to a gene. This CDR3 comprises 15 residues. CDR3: CASSYDTGVGEKLFF. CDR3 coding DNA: TGTGCCAGCAGTTACGATACAGGGGTGGGTGAAAAACTGTTTTTT.

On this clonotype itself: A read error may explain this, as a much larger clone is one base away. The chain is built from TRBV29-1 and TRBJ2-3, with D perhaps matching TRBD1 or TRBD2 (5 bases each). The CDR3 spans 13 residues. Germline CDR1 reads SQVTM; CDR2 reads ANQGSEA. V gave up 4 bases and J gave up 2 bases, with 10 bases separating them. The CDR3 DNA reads TGCAGCGTTGCGGGGCAGGTCACAGATACGCAGTATTTT. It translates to CSVAGQVTDTQYF.

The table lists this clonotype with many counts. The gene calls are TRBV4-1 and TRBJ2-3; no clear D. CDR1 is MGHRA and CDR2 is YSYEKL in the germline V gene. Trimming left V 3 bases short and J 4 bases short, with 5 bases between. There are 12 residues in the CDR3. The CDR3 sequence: CASSHIADTQYF. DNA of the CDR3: TGCGCCAGCAGCCATATCGCAGATACGCAGTATTTT.

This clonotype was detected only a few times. CDR3 DNA: TGTGCCAGTAGTATAGATCGGGATCAGCCCCAGCATTTT. Protein sequence: CASSIDRDQPQHF. The chain uses TRBV19 and TRBJ1-5; no clear D. CDR1 is LNHDA, CDR2 SQIVND, per germline (reference sequence). The V end lost 0 bases, the J end lost 5 bases, and 5 bases lay between the germline ends. This CDR3 comprises 13 residues.

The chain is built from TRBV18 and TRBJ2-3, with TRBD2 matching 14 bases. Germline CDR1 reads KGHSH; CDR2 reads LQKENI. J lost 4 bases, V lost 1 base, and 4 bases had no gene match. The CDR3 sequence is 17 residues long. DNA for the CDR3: TGTGCCAGCTCACCACTTCGGACTAGCGGGAGGTCAGATACGCAGTATTTT. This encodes CASSPLRTSGRSDTQYF.

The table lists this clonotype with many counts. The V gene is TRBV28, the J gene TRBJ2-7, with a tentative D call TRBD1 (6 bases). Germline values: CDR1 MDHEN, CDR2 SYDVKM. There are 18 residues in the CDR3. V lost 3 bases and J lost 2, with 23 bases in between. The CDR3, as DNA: TGTGCCAGCAGTTTCCCGCTAATTAAAGGGGGAATCACCTACGAGCAGTACTTC. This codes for CASSFPLIKGGITYEQYF. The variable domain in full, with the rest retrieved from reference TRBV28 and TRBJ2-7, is DVKVTQSSRYLVKRTGEKVFLECVQDMDHENMFWYRQDPGLGLRLIYFSYDVKMKEKGDIPEGYSVSREKKERFSLILESASTNQTSMYLCASSFPLIKGGITYEQYFGPGTRLTVT.

The CDR3 nucleotides are TGCGCCACCAGAGGGACAGTCGTATACGAGCAGTACTTC. This translates into CATRGTVVYEQYF. The chain employs TRBV10-2 and TRBJ2-7; TRBD1 aligns across 7 bases. CDR1 is WSHSY, CDR2 SAAADI, per germline. V gave up 10 bases and J gave up 4 bases; unmatched junction bases: 10. The CDR3 runs to 13 residues.

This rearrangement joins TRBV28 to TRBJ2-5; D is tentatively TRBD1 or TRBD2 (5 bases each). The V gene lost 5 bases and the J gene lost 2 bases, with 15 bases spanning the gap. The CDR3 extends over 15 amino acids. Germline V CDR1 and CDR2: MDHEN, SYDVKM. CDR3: CASSAPGTLQETQYF. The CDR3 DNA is TGTGCCAGCAGTGCCCCCGGGACGCTACAAGAGACCCAGTACTTC. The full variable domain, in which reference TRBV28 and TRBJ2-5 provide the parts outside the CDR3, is DVKVTQSSRYLVKRTGEKVFLECVQDMDHENMFWYRQDPGLGLRLIYFSYDVKMKEKGDIPEGYSVSREKKERFSLILESASTNQTSMYLCASSAPGTLQETQYFGPGTRLLVL.

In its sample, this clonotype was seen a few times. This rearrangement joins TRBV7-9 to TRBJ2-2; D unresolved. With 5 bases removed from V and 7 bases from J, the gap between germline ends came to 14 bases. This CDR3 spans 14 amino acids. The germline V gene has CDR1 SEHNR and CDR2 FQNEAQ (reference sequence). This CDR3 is CASSLNTGHGELFF. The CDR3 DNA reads TGTGCCAGCAGCCTTAATACTGGCCACGGGGAGCTGTTTTTT.

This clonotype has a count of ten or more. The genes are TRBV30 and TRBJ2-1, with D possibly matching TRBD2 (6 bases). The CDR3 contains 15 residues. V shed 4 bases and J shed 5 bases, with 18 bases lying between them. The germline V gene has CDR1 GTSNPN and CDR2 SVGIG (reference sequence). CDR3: CAWIVWAGRDNEQFF. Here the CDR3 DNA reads TGTGCCTGGATTGTGTGGGCGGGAAGGGACAATGAGCAGTTCTTC.

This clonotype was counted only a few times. For the CDR3, the DNA is TGCAGCGTCGTACAGAGTAGCAATCAGCCCCAGCATTTT. Protein product: CSVVQSSNQPQHF. The gene calls are TRBV29-1 and TRBJ1-5; no reliable D call. Germline CDR1 and CDR2: SQVTM and ANQGSEA. The ends were cut back, 6 bases at V and 0 bases at J, with 9 bases in the middle. This CDR3 spans 13 amino acids.

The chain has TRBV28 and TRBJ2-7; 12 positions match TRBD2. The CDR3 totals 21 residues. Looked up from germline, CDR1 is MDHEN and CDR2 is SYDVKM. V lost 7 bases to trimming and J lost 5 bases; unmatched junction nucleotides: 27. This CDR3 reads CASNQGGLAGMLRPRGNEQYF. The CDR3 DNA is TGTGCCAGCAATCAGGGGGGACTAGCGGGTATGCTCCGACCGCGGGGGAACGAGCAGTACTTC.

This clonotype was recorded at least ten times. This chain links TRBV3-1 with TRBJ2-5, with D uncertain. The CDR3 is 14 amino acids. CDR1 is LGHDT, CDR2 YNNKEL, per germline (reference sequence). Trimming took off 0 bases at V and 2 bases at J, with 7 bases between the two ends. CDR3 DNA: TGTGCCAGCAGCCAAGAGTGGGTTCAAGAGACCCAGTACTTC. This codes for CASSQEWVQETQYF.

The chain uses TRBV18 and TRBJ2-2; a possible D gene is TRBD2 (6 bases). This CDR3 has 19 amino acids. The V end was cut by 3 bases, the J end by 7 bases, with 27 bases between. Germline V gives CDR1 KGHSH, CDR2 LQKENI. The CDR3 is CASSPFAGPNSEFIGELFF. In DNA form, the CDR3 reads TGTGCCAGCTCACCCTTTGCGGGACCGAATTCGGAGTTCATCGGGGAGCTGTTTTTT.

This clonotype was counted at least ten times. The CDR3 here is CAWSLNLGLGNTIYF. The CDR3 coding sequence is TGTGCCTGGAGTTTAAACCTGGGACTCGGAAACACCATATATTTT. V is TRBV30 and J is TRBJ1-3; the D gene is possibly TRBD1 (5 bases). The ends were cut back, 2 bases at V and 4 bases at J, with 15 bases in the middle. The CDR3 runs 15 residues. In germline, CDR1 is GTSNPN, CDR2 SVGIG (reference sequence).

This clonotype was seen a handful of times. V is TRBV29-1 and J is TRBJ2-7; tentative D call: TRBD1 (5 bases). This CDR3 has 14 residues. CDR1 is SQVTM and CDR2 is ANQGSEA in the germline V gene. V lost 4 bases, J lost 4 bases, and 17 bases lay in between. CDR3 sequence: CSVVGALGSYEQYF. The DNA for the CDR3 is TGCAGCGTTGTAGGGGCCCTAGGTTCGTACGAGCAGTACTTC.

CDR3 amino acids: CASRRTPGQGVYEQYF. DNA for the CDR3: TGCGCCAGCAGGCGGACACCGGGACAGGGGGTCTACGAGCAGTACTTC. This chain joins TRBV5-1 and TRBJ2-7, with 11 bases matching TRBD1. V shed 5 bases and J 3 bases; nucleotides not matched to a gene: 10. Looked up from germline, CDR1 is SGHRS and CDR2 is YFSETQ. The CDR3 is 16 amino acids.

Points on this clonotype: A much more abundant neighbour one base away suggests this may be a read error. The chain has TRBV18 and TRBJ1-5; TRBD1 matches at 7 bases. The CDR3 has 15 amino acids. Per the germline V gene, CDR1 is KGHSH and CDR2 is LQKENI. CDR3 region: CAGSPWEGASQPQHF. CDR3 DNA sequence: TGTGCCGGCTCACCATGGGAGGGGGCCAGTCAGCCCCAGCATTTT. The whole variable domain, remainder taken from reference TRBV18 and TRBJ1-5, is NAGVMQNPRHLVRRRGQEARLRCSPMKGHSHVYWYRQLPEEGLKFMVYLQKENIIDESGMPKERFSAEFPKEGPSILRIQQVVRGDSAAYFCAGSPWEGASQPQHFGDGTRLSIL.

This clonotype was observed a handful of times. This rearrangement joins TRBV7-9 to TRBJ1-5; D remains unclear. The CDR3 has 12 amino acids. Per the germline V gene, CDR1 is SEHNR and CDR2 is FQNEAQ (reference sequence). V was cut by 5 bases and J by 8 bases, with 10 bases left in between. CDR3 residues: CASSRYNEPQHF. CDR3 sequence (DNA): TGTGCCAGCAGCCGGTATAACGAGCCCCAGCATTTT.

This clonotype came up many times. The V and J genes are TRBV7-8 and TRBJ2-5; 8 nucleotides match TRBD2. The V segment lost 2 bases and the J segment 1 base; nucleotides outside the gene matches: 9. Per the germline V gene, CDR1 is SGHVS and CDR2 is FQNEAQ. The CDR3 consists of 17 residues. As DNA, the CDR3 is TGTGCCAGCAGCTTAACATCCCCGGGACTAGGCCAAGAGACCCAGTACTTC. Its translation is CASSLTSPGLGQETQYF.

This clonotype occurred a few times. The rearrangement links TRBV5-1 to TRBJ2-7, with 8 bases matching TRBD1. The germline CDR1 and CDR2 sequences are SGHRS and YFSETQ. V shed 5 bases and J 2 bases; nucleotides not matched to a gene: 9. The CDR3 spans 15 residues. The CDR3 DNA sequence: TGCGCCAGCAGACCGTCGGGACAGGCAGCCTACGAGCAGTACTTC. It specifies CASRPSGQAAYEQYF.

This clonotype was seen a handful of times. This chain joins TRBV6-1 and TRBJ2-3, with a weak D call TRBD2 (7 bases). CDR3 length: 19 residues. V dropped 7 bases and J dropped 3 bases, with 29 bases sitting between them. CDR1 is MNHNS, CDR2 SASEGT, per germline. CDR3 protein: CASTRILKAGEGRTDTQYF. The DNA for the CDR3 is TGTGCCAGCACTCGTATCTTGAAGGCAGGGGAGGGGCGAACAGATACGCAGTATTTT.

In nucleotides, the CDR3 is TGTGCCAGCAGCTTTGAGGGACAGGGGGGAGAGACCCAGTACTTC. It translates to CASSFEGQGGETQYF. This chain links TRBV5-4 with TRBJ2-5; 11 positions agree with TRBD1. J lost 4 bases, V lost 2 bases, and 4 bases had no gene match. The CDR3 sequence is 15 residues long. CDR1 and CDR2 from the germline V gene are SGHNT and YYREEE (reference sequence).

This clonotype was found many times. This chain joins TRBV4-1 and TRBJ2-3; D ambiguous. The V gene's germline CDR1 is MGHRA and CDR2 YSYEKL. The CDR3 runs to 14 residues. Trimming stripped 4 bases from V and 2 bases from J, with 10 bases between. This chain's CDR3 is CASSRGWYTDTQYF. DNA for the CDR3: TGCGCCAGCAGCCGAGGATGGTACACAGATACGCAGTATTTT.